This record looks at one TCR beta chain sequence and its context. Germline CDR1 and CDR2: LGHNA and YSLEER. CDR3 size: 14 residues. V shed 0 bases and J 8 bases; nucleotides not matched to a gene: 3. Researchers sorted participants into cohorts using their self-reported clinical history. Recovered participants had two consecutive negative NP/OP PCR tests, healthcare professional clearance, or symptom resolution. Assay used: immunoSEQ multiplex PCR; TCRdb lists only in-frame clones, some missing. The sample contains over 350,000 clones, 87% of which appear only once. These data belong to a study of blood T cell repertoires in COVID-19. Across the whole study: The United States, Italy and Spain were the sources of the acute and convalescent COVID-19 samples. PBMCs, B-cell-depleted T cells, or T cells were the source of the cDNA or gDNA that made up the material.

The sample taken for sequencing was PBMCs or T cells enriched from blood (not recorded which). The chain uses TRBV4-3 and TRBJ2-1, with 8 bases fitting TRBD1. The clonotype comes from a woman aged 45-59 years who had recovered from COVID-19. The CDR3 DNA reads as TGCGCCAGCAGCCAAGAAGACAGGGGCCATGAGCAGTTCTTC. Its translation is CASSQEDRGHEQFF.